The text below deals with one TCR beta chain. These data come from a study of blood T cell repertoires in COVID-19. Whole-study context: COVID-19 samples, acute and convalescent, were from the United States, Italy and Spain. The cDNA or gDNA used as material had been derived from T cells, B-cell-depleted T cells, or PBMCs.

V shed 2 bases, J shed 8 bases, and the junction held 0 bases outside the gene matches. This CDR3 is 12 amino acids long. Per germline, CDR1 SNHLY and CDR2 FYNNEI. Per the original data handling: Amplification of reference gene primers was used by the study to estimate nucleated cell counts. Generated by immunoSEQ multiplex PCR, the TCRdb table keeps only in-frame clones and is missing some. Clone size and V and J calls were adopted from that table, with D and trimming inferred from the DNA. The table has about 250,000 clones, over 80% seen once. The chain couples TRBV2 to TRBJ2-1; 7 nucleotides agree with TRBD1. Source material: peripheral blood. This sequence was found in a middle-aged man with acute or convalescent COVID-19. CDR3 amino acids: CASSETGDEQFF. DNA of the CDR3: TGTGCCAGCAGTGAAACAGGGGATGAGCAGTTCTTC.